Each of the 15 T cell receptor beta chains below was sequenced from the same sample in a study of long-term antiretroviral therapy in people with HIV (dated by TCRdb to 2021 to 2024). The immunoSEQ hsTCRB v3.0 assay was used at survey level resolution for TRB variable region sequencing. TCRdb carries this immuneACCESS record with in-frame sequences only. Its versions omit some clonotypes, under half of them owing to an unresolved V gene in the studies checked, with the rest unexplained. The sample profile shows approximately 20,000 clones; 80% of them were found once. The top ten clonotypes cover approximately 11% of the sample. The source was unsorted PBMCs, collected 0.2 years after starting antiretroviral therapy. The receptors were gathered from a woman aged 40 to 55 with HIV.

Note on this clone: One end of the junction does not line up with germline, which may come from a read error. This rearrangement joins TRBV25-1 to TRBJ2-3, with TRBD2 identical over 9 bases. The V gene's germline CDR1 is MGHDK and CDR2 SYGVNS. CDR3 length equals 13 residues. CDR3 in DNA: TGTGCCAGCAGTGAAGGGGCTAGCGGGACCCCTCGATTT. Translated, it gives CASSEGASGTPRF.

The chain couples TRBV29-1 to TRBJ2-2; D is uncertain. CDR1 is SQVTM, CDR2 ANQGSEA, per germline. There are 12 residues in the CDR3. The V and J ends lost 8 bases and 2 bases respectively, with 9 bases between them. CDR3 sequence: CSTSANTGELFF. CDR3 bases: TGCAGCACCTCAGCAAACACCGGGGAGCTGTTTTTT.

J is TRBJ1-2 and V is TRBV2; the match to TRBD1 covers 8 bases. Germline trimming cut 2 bases from V and 0 bases from J; bases unmatched to any gene: 26. Germline V CDR1 and CDR2: SNHLY, FYNNEI. The CDR3 length is 23 residues. The CDR3 region has the DNA TGTGCCAGCAGTGAAACCTCGGAGTGGGATTCCAGGGGGCTGGCCCACCCTAACTATGGCTACACCTTC. Its translation: CASSETSEWDSRGLAHPNYGYTF. The complete variable domain, with remaining parts taken from reference TRBV2 and TRBJ1-2, reads EPEVTQTPSHQVTQMGQEVILRCVPISNHLYFYWYRQILGQKVEFLVSFYNNEISEKSEIFDDQFSVERPDGSNFTLKIRSTKLEDSAMYFCASSETSEWDSRGLAHPNYGYTFGSGTRLTVV.

The chain employs TRBV9 and TRBJ2-3; weak D call: TRBD2 (6 bases). The CDR3 sequence is 13 residues long. V shed 4 bases and J shed 2 bases, with 8 bases lying between them. Germline V gene lookup returns CDR1 SGDLS and CDR2 YYNGEE. DNA of the CDR3: TGTGCCAGCAGCCGCGGGACCACAGATACGCAGTATTTT. The encoded protein is CASSRGTTDTQYF.

This clone was counted once. J is TRBJ2-7 and V is TRBV30, with a tentative D call TRBD2 (6 bases). V lost 5 bases to trimming and J lost 6 bases, with 14 bases between them. Germline loops: CDR1 GTSNPN, CDR2 SVGIG (reference sequence). CDR3 length: 12 residues. As DNA, the CDR3 is TGTGCCTGGGGGGACTTAATTCTCGAGCAGTACTTC. As protein: CAWGDLILEQYF. Full variable domain (outside the CDR3, taken from reference TRBV30 and TRBJ2-7): SQTIHQWPATLVQPVGSPLSLECTVEGTSNPNLYWYRQAAGRGLQLLFYSVGIGQISSEVPQNLSASRPQDRQFILSSKKLLLSDSGFYLCAWGDLILEQYFGPGTRLTVT.

The V gene is TRBV4-3, the J gene TRBJ1-3, with a weak D call TRBD1 (5 bases). This CDR3 has 15 amino acids. Trimming took off 4 bases at V and 0 bases at J, with 10 bases between the two ends. Germline V gives CDR1 LGHNA, CDR2 YSLEER. The CDR3 nucleotides are TGCGCCAGCAGCCCAGGGTTTAGCTCTGGAAACACCATATATTTT. Its protein is CASSPGFSSGNTIYF.

This rearrangement joins TRBV18 to TRBJ1-1, with 8 nucleotides matching TRBD1. V gave up 0 bases and J gave up 3 bases; unmatched junction bases: 6. This CDR3 is 16 amino acids long. CDR1 is KGHSH, CDR2 LQKENI, per germline. The chain's CDR3 is CASSPPRQGWDTEAFF. The CDR3 nucleotides are TGTGCCAGCTCACCACCTCGACAGGGGTGGGACACTGAAGCTTTCTTT. The whole variable domain, filled in from reference TRBV18 and TRBJ1-1, reads NAGVMQNPRHLVRRRGQEARLRCSPMKGHSHVYWYRQLPEEGLKFMVYLQKENIIDESGMPKERFSAEFPKEGPSILRIQQVVRGDSAAYFCASSPPRQGWDTEAFFGQGTRLTVV.

The genes are TRBV5-1 and TRBJ1-2; 8 bases are shared with TRBD1. V shed 5 bases and J 4 bases; nucleotides not matched to a gene: 7. Germline values: CDR1 SGHRS, CDR2 YFSETQ. The CDR3 extends over 14 amino acids. The CDR3 loop reads CASRPLGTGYGYTF. The CDR3 DNA follows: TGCGCCAGCAGGCCCCTGGGGACAGGCTATGGCTACACCTTC.

V usage is TRBV7-9 and J usage is TRBJ1-1; D is ambiguous. This CDR3 contains 18 residues. From germline, CDR1 is SEHNR and CDR2 FQNEAQ (reference sequence). V was pared by 3 bases and J by 4 bases, with 24 bases between. The CDR3 DNA sequence: TGTGCCAGCAGCTTTCTGACAAGCCTAAAACTAACGGGCACTGAAGCTTTCTTT. Its translation: CASSFLTSLKLTGTEAFF. The full variable domain, its missing parts supplied by reference TRBV7-9 and TRBJ1-1, is DTGVSQNPRHKITKRGQNVTFRCDPISEHNRLYWYRQTLGQGPEFLTYFQNEAQLEKSRLLSDRFSAERPKGSFSTLEIQRTEQGDSAMYLCASSFLTSLKLTGTEAFFGQGTRLTVV.

The chain links TRBV12-5 to TRBJ1-1; D remains unclear. The ends were cut back, 6 bases at V and 4 bases at J, with 9 bases in the middle. The CDR3 is 12 residues long. Germline CDR1 and CDR2: LGHNT and FRNRAP. The CDR3 region is CASGSSGTEAFF. Here the CDR3 DNA reads TGTGCTAGTGGCTCCTCGGGCACTGAAGCTTTCTTT.

This chain links TRBV27 with TRBJ1-1; TRBD1 is a possible D gene (6 bases). Trimming removed 3 bases at V and 6 bases at J, with 11 bases between. CDR3 length: 13 residues. Germline lookup yields CDR1 MNHEY and CDR2 SMNVEV (reference sequence). CDR3 sequence: CASSLYRDSEAFF. The CDR3 DNA reads TGTGCCAGCAGTTTGTACAGGGATTCTGAAGCTTTCTTT.

CDR3: CASSPLQGDTEAFF. The CDR3 nucleotides read TGTGCCAGCAGCCCTCTCCAGGGAGACACTGAAGCTTTCTTT. This rearrangement joins TRBV7-9 to TRBJ1-1, with D perhaps matching TRBD1 (5 bases). Trimming took 5 bases from V and 3 from J, leaving 13 bases between them. The CDR3 length is 14 residues. Germline CDR1 reads SEHNR; CDR2 reads FQNEAQ (reference sequence). The full variable domain, with the rest looked up from reference TRBV7-9 and TRBJ1-1, is DTGVSQNPRHKITKRGQNVTFRCDPISEHNRLYWYRQTLGQGPEFLTYFQNEAQLEKSRLLSDRFSAERPKGSFSTLEIQRTEQGDSAMYLCASSPLQGDTEAFFGQGTRLTVV.

The chain links TRBV6-1 to TRBJ1-5, with a possible D match to TRBD1 (6 bases). Germline-derived CDR1 and CDR2 are MNHNS and SASEGT. The CDR3 loop spans 13 amino acids. V dropped 4 bases and J dropped 8 bases, with 12 bases sitting between them. DNA for the CDR3: TGTGCCAGCAGTGCAGGGGACGAGAAGCCCCAGCATTTT. Translating it yields CASSAGDEKPQHF.

The chain couples TRBV5-1 to TRBJ2-5; 16 positions match TRBD2. After removal of 3 bases from V and 0 bases from J, the junction contained 5 bases not matched to a gene. This CDR3 spans 18 amino acids. Germline V gene lookup returns CDR1 SGHRS and CDR2 YFSETQ. In DNA, the CDR3 is TGCGCCAGCAGCTCCGGGACTAGCGGGGGGGGGAACCAAGAGACCCAGTACTTC. Protein product: CASSSGTSGGGNQETQYF.

The CDR3: CASSTLGEQFF. DNA for the CDR3: TGTGCCAGCAGCACGCTTGGAGAGCAGTTCTTC. This rearrangement joins TRBV11-3 to TRBJ2-1, with no clear D. The germline gives CDR1 SGHNT, CDR2 YENEEA. V was pared by 5 bases and J by 10 bases, with 9 bases between. The CDR3 is made up of 11 amino acids.